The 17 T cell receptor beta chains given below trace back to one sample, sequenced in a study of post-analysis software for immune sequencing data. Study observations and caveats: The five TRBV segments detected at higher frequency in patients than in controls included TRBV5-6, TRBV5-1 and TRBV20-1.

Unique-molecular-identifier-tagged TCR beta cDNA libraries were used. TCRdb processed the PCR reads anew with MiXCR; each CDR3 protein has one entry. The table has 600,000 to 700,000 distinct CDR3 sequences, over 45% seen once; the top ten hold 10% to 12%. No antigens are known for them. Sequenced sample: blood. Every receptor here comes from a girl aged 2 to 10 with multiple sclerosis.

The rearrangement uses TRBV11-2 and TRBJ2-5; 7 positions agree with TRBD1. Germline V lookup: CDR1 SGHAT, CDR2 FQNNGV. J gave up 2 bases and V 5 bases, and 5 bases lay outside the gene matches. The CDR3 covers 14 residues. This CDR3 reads CASSVGQAQETQYF. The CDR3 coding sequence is TGTGCCAGCAGCGTAGGACAGGCACAAGAGACCCAGTACTTC.

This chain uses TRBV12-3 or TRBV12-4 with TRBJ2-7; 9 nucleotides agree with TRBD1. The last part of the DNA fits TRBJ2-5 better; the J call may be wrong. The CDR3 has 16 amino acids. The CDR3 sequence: CASSLWTGAEGETQYF. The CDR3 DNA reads TGTGCCAGCAGTCTATGGACAGGGGCCGAGGGAGAGACCCAGTACTTC.

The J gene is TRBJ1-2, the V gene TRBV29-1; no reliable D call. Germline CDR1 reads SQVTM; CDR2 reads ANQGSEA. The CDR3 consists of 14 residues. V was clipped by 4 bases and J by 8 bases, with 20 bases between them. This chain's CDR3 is CSVGTPGEEEGYTF. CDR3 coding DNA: TGCAGCGTTGGGACCCCCGGGGAAGAGGAAGGCTACACCTTC.

CDR3 coding DNA: TGTGCCAGCGGCCCTCGGGGGAATGAGCAGTTCTTC. Its protein is CASGPRGNEQFF. V is TRBV6-2 or TRBV6-3 and J is TRBJ2-1; D is possibly TRBD2 (6 bases). Germline values: CDR1 MNHEY, CDR2 SVGEGT. The length of the CDR3 is 12 residues. Trimming shortened V by 8 bases and J by 7 bases, and 12 bases separated the two germline ends.

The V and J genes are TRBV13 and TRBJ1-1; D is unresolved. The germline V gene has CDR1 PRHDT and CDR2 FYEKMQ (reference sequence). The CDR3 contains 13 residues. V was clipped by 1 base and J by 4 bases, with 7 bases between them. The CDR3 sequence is CASSLATATEAFF. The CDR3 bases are TGTGCCAGCAGCTTAGCCACAGCCACTGAAGCTTTCTTT.

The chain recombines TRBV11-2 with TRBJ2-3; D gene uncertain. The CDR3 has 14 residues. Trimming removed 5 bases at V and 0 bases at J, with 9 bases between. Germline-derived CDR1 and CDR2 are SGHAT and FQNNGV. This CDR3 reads CASSTSRSTDTQYF. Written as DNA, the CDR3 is TGTGCCAGCAGCACCTCCCGGAGCACAGATACGCAGTATTTT.

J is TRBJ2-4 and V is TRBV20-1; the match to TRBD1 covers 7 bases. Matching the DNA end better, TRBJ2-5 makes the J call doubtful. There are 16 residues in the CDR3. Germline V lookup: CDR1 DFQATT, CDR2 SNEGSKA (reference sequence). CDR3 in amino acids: CSASPSSAGQEETQYF. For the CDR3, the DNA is TGCAGTGCTAGCCCCTCTTCGGCAGGACAGGAAGAGACCCAGTACTTC.

The CDR3 nucleotides read TGTGCCAGCAGGCAGACTTTTTTCTCCTACGAGCAGTACTTC. This codes for CASRQTFFSYEQYF. The V call is TRBV12-3 or TRBV12-4, the J call TRBJ2-4; no clear D. The DNA matches TRBJ2-7 better at its end, which makes the J call doubtful. The CDR3 totals 14 residues.

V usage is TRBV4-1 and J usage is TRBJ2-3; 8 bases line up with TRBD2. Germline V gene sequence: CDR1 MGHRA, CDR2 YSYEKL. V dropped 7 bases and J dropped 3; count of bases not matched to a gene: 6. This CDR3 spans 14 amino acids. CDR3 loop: CASKDQRGTDTQYF. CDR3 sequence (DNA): TGCGCCAGCAAGGACCAGCGGGGGACAGATACGCAGTATTTT.

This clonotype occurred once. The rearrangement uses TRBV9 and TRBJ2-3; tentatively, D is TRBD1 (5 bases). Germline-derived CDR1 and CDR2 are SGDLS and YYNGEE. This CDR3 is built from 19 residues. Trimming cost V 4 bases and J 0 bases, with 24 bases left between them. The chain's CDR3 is CASSSRTIQLGPSTDTQYF. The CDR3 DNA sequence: TGTGCCAGCAGCTCCCGGACGATACAACTGGGGCCTAGCACAGATACGCAGTATTTT.

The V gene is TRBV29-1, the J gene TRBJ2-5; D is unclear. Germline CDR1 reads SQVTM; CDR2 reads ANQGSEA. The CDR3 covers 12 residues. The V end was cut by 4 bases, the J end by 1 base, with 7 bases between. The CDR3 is CSVVTTQETQYF. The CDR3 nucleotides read TGCAGCGTTGTCACAACCCAAGAGACCCAGTACTTC. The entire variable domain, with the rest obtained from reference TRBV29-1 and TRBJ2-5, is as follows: SAVISQKPSRDICQRGTSLTIQCQVDSQVTMMFWYRQQPGQSLTLIATANQGSEATYESGFVIDKFPISRPNLTFSTLTVSNMSPEDSSIYLCSVVTTQETQYFGPGTRLLVL.

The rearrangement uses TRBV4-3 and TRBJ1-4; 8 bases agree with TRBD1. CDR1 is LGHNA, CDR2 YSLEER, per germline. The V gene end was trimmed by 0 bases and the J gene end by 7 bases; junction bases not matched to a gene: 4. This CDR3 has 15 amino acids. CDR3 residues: CASSQETGAGEKLFF. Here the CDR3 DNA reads TGCGCCAGCAGCCAAGAGACAGGGGCTGGTGAAAAACTGTTTTTT.

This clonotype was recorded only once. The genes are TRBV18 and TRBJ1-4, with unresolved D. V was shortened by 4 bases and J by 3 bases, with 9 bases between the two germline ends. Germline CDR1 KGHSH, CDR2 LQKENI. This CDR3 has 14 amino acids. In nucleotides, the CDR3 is TGTGCCAGCTCACTATCGGACCCTAATGAAAAACTGTTTTTT. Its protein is CASSLSDPNEKLFF.

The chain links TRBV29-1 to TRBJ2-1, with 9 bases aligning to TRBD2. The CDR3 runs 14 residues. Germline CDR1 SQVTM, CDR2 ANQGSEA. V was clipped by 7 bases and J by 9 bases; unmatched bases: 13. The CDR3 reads CSAGGASGTGEQFF. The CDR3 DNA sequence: TGCAGCGCCGGGGGCGCTAGCGGGACGGGTGAGCAGTTCTTC.

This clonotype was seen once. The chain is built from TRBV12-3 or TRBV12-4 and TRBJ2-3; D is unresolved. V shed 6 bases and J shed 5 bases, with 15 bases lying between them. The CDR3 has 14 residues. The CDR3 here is CASSSGPRVDTQYF. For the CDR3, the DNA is TGTGCCAGCAGCTCCGGGCCCCGGGTAGATACGCAGTATTTT.

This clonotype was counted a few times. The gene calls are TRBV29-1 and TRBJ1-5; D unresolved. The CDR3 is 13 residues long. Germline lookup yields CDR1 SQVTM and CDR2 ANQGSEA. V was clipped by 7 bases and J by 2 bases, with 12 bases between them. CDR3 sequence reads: CSALEVGNQPQHF. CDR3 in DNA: TGCAGCGCCCTGGAGGTGGGCAATCAGCCCCAGCATTTT. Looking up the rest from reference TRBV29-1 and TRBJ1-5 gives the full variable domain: SAVISQKPSRDICQRGTSLTIQCQVDSQVTMMFWYRQQPGQSLTLIATANQGSEATYESGFVIDKFPISRPNLTFSTLTVSNMSPEDSSIYLCSALEVGNQPQHFGDGTRLSIL.

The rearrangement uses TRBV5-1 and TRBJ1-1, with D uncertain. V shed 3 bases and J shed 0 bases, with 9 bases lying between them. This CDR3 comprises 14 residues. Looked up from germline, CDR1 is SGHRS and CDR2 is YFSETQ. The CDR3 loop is CASSSGFLNTEAFF. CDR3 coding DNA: TGCGCCAGCAGCTCCGGGTTCCTGAACACTGAAGCTTTCTTT.